This TCR beta chain is from a study of shared clonotypes between healthy human individuals. Whole-study context: For every donor, three CD4 naive, three CD4 memory, two CD8 naive and one CD8 memory plates were used.

Of note for this clone: The antigen remains unidentified.

Points from the study as a whole: The study generally estimated greater richness for naive than memory subsets. Depth was large, yet rarefaction showed that sorted-subset sequencing was incomplete.

The germline V and J ends were trimmed by 4 bases and 6 bases, with 9 bases remaining between them. Germline V gene lookup returns CDR1 ENHRY and CDR2 SYGVKD. The CDR3 has 12 residues. The repertoire was sequenced with immunoSEQ multiplex PCR; TCRdb's copy has only in-frame clones and lacks some. The data hold about 1.4 million clones, with approximately 96% observed a single time. The rearrangement uses TRBV10-3 and TRBJ1-1; unclear D gene. Sequenced: naive CD4+ T cells sorted from blood. Subset of the sample: CD45RA+ positively selected. The sequence derives from a man between 25 and 39 years old in good health. CDR3 in DNA: TGTGCCATCAGTGGAGGGTTCTCTGAAGCTTTCTTT. Its translation: CAISGGFSEAFF.